The 7 T cell receptor beta chains below all came from one sample that was sequenced in a study of long-term antiretroviral therapy in people with HIV. Researchers report immunoSEQ v3.0 was run at survey level. Only in-frame clones appear in the TCRdb table, and some are missing; sequencing was by immunoSEQ multiplex PCR. The data contain about 17,000 clones, 75% to 85% of them singletons. Sequencing was performed on unsorted PBMCs, taken at the start of antiretroviral therapy. Receptor source: a man aged 30-40 years with HIV.

This chain uses TRBV2 with TRBJ1-2; the match to TRBD1 covers 7 bases. The length of the CDR3 is 15 residues. The ends lost 3 bases at V and 3 bases at J; junction bases unmatched: 7. CDR1 and CDR2 from the germline V gene are SNHLY and FYNNEI. CDR3 residues: CASSDPPDRDYGYTF. The CDR3 DNA follows: TGTGCCAGCAGTGACCCGCCCGACAGGGACTATGGCTACACCTTC. Together with reference TRBV2 and TRBJ1-2, the CDR3 gives the full variable domain: EPEVTQTPSHQVTQMGQEVILRCVPISNHLYFYWYRQILGQKVEFLVSFYNNEISEKSEIFDDQFSVERPDGSNFTLKIRSTKLEDSAMYFCASSDPPDRDYGYTFGSGTRLTVV.

The chain carries TRBV5-1 and TRBJ2-3; 10 bases line up with TRBD1. Trimming removed 4 bases from V and 4 bases from J; junction bases left unmatched: 3. This CDR3 spans 14 amino acids. Germline CDR1 is SGHRS and CDR2 is YFSETQ. The CDR3 DNA reads as TGCGCCAGCAGCGAAGGGACAGGGGCAGATACGCAGTATTTT. It specifies CASSEGTGADTQYF. Filled out from reference TRBV5-1 and TRBJ2-3, the complete variable domain reads KAGVTQTPRYLIKTRGQQVTLSCSPISGHRSVSWYQQTPGQGLQFLFEYFSETQRNKGNFPGRFSGRQFSNSRSEMNVSTLELGDSALYLCASSEGTGADTQYFGPGTRLTVL.

The rearrangement joins TRBV19 to TRBJ1-6, with D tentatively TRBD1 (5 bases). The CDR3 loop spans 13 amino acids. Trimming removed 8 bases at V and 8 bases at J, with 13 bases between. Per the germline V gene, CDR1 is LNHDA and CDR2 is SQIVND (reference sequence). The CDR3 DNA reads as TGTGCCAGTCGCCCAGGGTATGATTCACCCCTCCACTTT. Translation: CASRPGYDSPLHF.

The genes are TRBV6-1 and TRBJ2-5, with D possibly being TRBD2 (6 bases). Deletions cut 3 bases from V and 5 bases from J, with 13 bases between. The CDR3 has 14 amino acids. CDR1 is MNHNS and CDR2 is SASEGT in the germline V gene. CDR3 sequence reads: CASSEEGSFETQYF. The CDR3 nucleotides are TGTGCCAGCAGTGAGGAGGGTAGCTTCGAGACCCAGTACTTC.

The genes are TRBV7-2 and TRBJ2-7; 11 positions match TRBD2. Germline lookup yields CDR1 SGHTA and CDR2 FQGNSA. The CDR3 loop spans 15 amino acids. V shed 4 bases and J 2 bases; nucleotides not matched to a gene: 4. The CDR3 reads CASSSTSGTTYEQYF. The CDR3 DNA sequence: TGTGCCAGCAGCTCGACTAGCGGGACAACCTACGAGCAGTACTTC. Variable domain in full (rest from reference TRBV7-2 and TRBJ2-7): GAGVSQSPSNKVTEKGKDVELRCDPISGHTALYWYRQSLGQGLEFLIYFQGNSAPDKSGLPSDRFSAERTGGSVSTLTIQRTQQEDSAVYLCASSSTSGTTYEQYFGPGTRLTVT.

This clone is medium-sized (0.01 to 0.1%). V is TRBV2 and J is TRBJ1-2, with D possibly matching TRBD1 (5 bases). This CDR3 has 15 residues. The germline gives CDR1 SNHLY, CDR2 FYNNEI. Trimming shortened V by 4 bases and J by 7 bases, and 19 bases separated the two germline ends. The CDR3 protein is CASSASEGYLGGYTF. Here the CDR3 DNA reads TGTGCCAGCAGTGCTTCTGAGGGGTACCTGGGTGGCTACACCTTC. Full variable domain (outside the CDR3, taken from reference TRBV2 and TRBJ1-2): EPEVTQTPSHQVTQMGQEVILRCVPISNHLYFYWYRQILGQKVEFLVSFYNNEISEKSEIFDDQFSVERPDGSNFTLKIRSTKLEDSAMYFCASSASEGYLGGYTFGSGTRLTVV.

A single count supports this clone. The rearrangement links TRBV7-8 to TRBJ2-3, with 16 positions matching TRBD2. CDR1 and CDR2 (germline): SGHVS, FQNEAQ. The CDR3 runs to 17 residues. V was pared by 1 base and J by 5 bases, with 3 bases of the junction left unmatched. This CDR3 is CASSLGGTSGGEDTQYF. The DNA for the CDR3 is TGTGCCAGCAGCTTAGGAGGGACTAGCGGGGGGGAAGATACGCAGTATTTT.